This TCR beta chain was captured in a study of Ad26.COV2.S vaccination and SARS-CoV-2 variants. Overall study: Once, or twice with 56 days between doses, Ad26.COV2.S was given intramuscularly.

Only in-frame clones appear in the TCRdb table, and some are missing; sequencing was by immunoSEQ multiplex PCR. The sample includes about 430,000 clones, 90% of them seen just once. There are 18 residues in the CDR3. Germline V gives CDR1 SNHLY, CDR2 FYNNEI. V shed 1 base and J shed 0 bases, with 19 bases lying between them. Treatment of the sample: over 15 received Ad26.COV2.S at low or high dose, single or two shots; 5 received placebo; per-sample allocation not given. Following the first vaccine or placebo injection, samples were taken on day 63. This clonotype originated in a person aged 18 to 65 who received the Ad26.COV2.S COVID-19 vaccine or a placebo. Sequences were derived from peripheral blood, sampled in a trial of Ad26.COV2.S vaccine versus placebo. This sequence joins TRBV2 and TRBJ2-7; tentative D call: TRBD1 (5 bases). The CDR3 DNA sequence: TGTGCCAGCAGTGAAGGTTCCTGGGGCACCCCAAGCTCCTACGAGCAGTACTTC. Its translation is CASSEGSWGTPSSYEQYF.